Below are 26 T cell receptor beta chains sequenced from a single sample in a study of T cell responses to AZD1222 COVID-19 vaccine. Produced via immunoSEQ multiplex PCR; TCRdb's table is partial and in-frame only. The profile shows around 110,000 clones, roughly 87% of them singletons. Sequencing used peripheral blood, obtained on day 0 of AZD1222 vaccination. All receptors derive from an adult in good health.

V is TRBV29-1 and J is TRBJ1-1, with 7 bases matching TRBD1. CDR1 is SQVTM, CDR2 ANQGSEA, per germline. The V gene end was trimmed by 7 bases and the J gene end by 0 bases; junction bases not matched to a gene: 5. This CDR3 comprises 13 residues. As DNA, the CDR3 is TGCAGCGATGGGGACAGCGTGAACACTGAAGCTTTCTTT. This sequence encodes CSDGDSVNTEAFF.

This chain links TRBV27 with TRBJ1-4; 9 bases are a match to TRBD1. Germline V gene sequence: CDR1 MNHEY, CDR2 SMNVEV (reference sequence). V lost 5 bases and J lost 8; bases outside the gene matches: 9. The CDR3 loop spans 15 amino acids. Here the CDR3 reads CASSRPGTGNEKLFF. The CDR3 DNA follows: TGTGCCAGCAGTCGACCCGGGACAGGGAACGAAAAACTGTTTTTT.

The chain carries TRBV7-2 and TRBJ1-1; TRBD1 matches 11 bases. Looked up from germline, CDR1 is SGHTA and CDR2 is FQGNSA. After removal of 5 bases from V and 4 bases from J, the junction contained 3 bases not matched to a gene. This CDR3 comprises 14 residues. The CDR3 nucleotides are TGTGCCAGCAGCCCGGACAGGGGGCTCACTGAAGCTTTCTTT. This codes for CASSPDRGLTEAFF.

Ten or more counts support this clone. The chain combines TRBV3-1 (or the pseudogene TRBV3-2) with TRBJ2-2; 7 bases are a match to TRBD2. V was pared by 8 bases and J by 1 base, with 7 bases of the junction left unmatched. Looked up from germline, CDR1 is LGHDT and CDR2 is YNNKEL (reference sequence). This CDR3 has 15 amino acids. The CDR3 DNA follows: TGTGCCAGCTGTCCCGCTAGCGGGAACACCGGGGAGCTGTTTTTT. Translation gives CASCPASGNTGELFF.

This chain uses TRBV30 with TRBJ1-4; D is unclear. The germline V gene encodes CDR1 GTSNPN and CDR2 SVGIG (reference sequence). With 0 bases removed from V and 9 bases from J, the gap between germline ends came to 14 bases. This CDR3 has 14 amino acids. The CDR3 bases are TGTGCCTGGAGTGTAGGGCGGCAGTCGCAAAAACTGTTTTTT. It codes for CAWSVGRQSQKLFF. Supplemented by reference TRBV30 and TRBJ1-4, the full variable domain reads SQTIHQWPATLVQPVGSPLSLECTVEGTSNPNLYWYRQAAGRGLQLLFYSVGIGQISSEVPQNLSASRPQDRQFILSSKKLLLSDSGFYLCAWSVGRQSQKLFFGSGTQLSVL.

The rearrangement links TRBV28 to TRBJ1-1, with D unclear. The V gene lost 3 bases and the J gene lost 4 bases, with 6 bases spanning the gap. Per germline, CDR1 MDHEN and CDR2 SYDVKM. CDR3 size: 12 residues. CDR3 DNA: TGTGCCAGCAGTTTGGTTAGCACTGAAGCTTTCTTT. Its translation: CASSLVSTEAFF.

The chain uses TRBV2 and TRBJ2-5; D is unclear. Germline V gene data show CDR1 as SNHLY and CDR2 as FYNNEI. The CDR3 is 12 residues long. Trimming pared 4 bases from V and 4 bases from J, leaving 7 bases between. The CDR3 region is CASSVWGETQYF. The DNA for the CDR3 is TGTGCCAGCAGTGTATGGGGAGAGACCCAGTACTTC.

The chain has TRBV9 and TRBJ1-5; 7 positions agree with TRBD1. The V and J ends lost 4 bases and 6 bases, in that order; junction bases with no gene match: 7. Germline values: CDR1 SGDLS, CDR2 YYNGEE. The CDR3 length is 14 residues. The CDR3 DNA sequence: TGTGCCAGCAGCACTGGACAGGTCTTTCAGCCCCAGCATTTT. Protein product: CASSTGQVFQPQHF.

The chain couples TRBV5-4 to TRBJ1-2; D possibly corresponds to TRBD1 (5 bases). The V and J ends lost 0 bases and 1 base respectively, with 7 bases between them. Germline lookup yields CDR1 SGHNT and CDR2 YYREEE (reference sequence). The CDR3 is 14 residues long. Written as DNA, the CDR3 is TGTGCCAGCAGCTTGGGGGGCGGTAACTATGGCTACACCTTC. Its translation is CASSLGGGNYGYTF.

The rearrangement joins TRBV3-1 (or the pseudogene TRBV3-2) to TRBJ1-1; no clear D. Germline assignment: CDR1 LGHDT and CDR2 YNNKEL (reference sequence). The length of the CDR3 is 12 residues. V was shortened by 2 bases and J by 8 bases, with 9 bases between the two germline ends. CDR3 in DNA: TGTGCCAGCAGCCAAACGTCCCAAGAAGCTTTCTTT. Amino acids: CASSQTSQEAFF.

This chain links TRBV7-3 with TRBJ2-2, with D tentatively TRBD1 (6 bases). V shed 2 bases and J shed 4 bases, with 8 bases lying between them. The CDR3 spans 14 residues. Germline CDR1 reads SGHTA; CDR2 reads FQGTGA. CDR3 bases: TGTGCCAGCAGCTTACAGGGGAGCACCGGGGAGCTGTTTTTT. This gives the protein CASSLQGSTGELFF.

The chain recombines TRBV2 with TRBJ2-3; 8 bases align to TRBD2. Germline-derived CDR1 and CDR2 are SNHLY and FYNNEI. The CDR3 contains 15 residues. The V segment lost 1 base and the J segment 2 bases; nucleotides outside the gene matches: 2. CDR3 amino acids: CASSEGLASTDTQYF. DNA of the CDR3: TGTGCCAGCAGTGAAGGACTAGCGTCCACAGATACGCAGTATTTT.

This clone was observed a single time. The chain employs TRBV30 and TRBJ1-2; tentatively, D is TRBD1 (5 bases). The CDR3 runs 12 residues. CDR1 and CDR2 from the germline V gene are GTSNPN and SVGIG (reference sequence). The V end was cut by 4 bases, the J end by 7 bases, with 13 bases between. In DNA form, the CDR3 reads TGTGCCTGGACCTCCCAGGGAGGTGGCTACACCTTC. This translates into CAWTSQGGGYTF.

V and J are TRBV3-1 (or the pseudogene TRBV3-2) and TRBJ1-3, with no clear D. Trimming removed 1 base from V and 7 bases from J, with 8 bases in between. The germline CDR1 and CDR2 sequences are LGHDT and YNNKEL (reference sequence). This CDR3 region has 13 residues. CDR3 protein: CASSQGRRNTIYF. The DNA of the CDR3 is TGTGCCAGCAGCCAAGGACGGCGGAACACCATATATTTT.

The V and J genes are TRBV4-1 and TRBJ2-3, with 11 bases fitting TRBD2. V gave up 2 bases and J gave up 3 bases; unmatched junction bases: 1. This CDR3 contains 15 residues. CDR1 MGHRA and CDR2 YSYEKL come from the germline V gene. The CDR3: CASSQRLAGTDTQYF. CDR3 in DNA: TGCGCCAGCAGCCAAAGACTAGCGGGAACAGATACGCAGTATTTT.

This clone was picked up a small number of times. V gene TRBV2 combines with J gene TRBJ1-3, with 7 bases that match TRBD1. Germline CDR1 is SNHLY and CDR2 is FYNNEI. This CDR3 is 14 amino acids long. V lost 1 base and J lost 6; bases outside the gene matches: 3. CDR3 in amino acids: CASSEGTGLNTIYF. The CDR3 bases are TGTGCCAGCAGTGAAGGGACAGGCCTAAACACCATATATTTT.

This chain uses TRBV9 with TRBJ2-7; D is possibly TRBD1 (6 bases). V lost 3 bases to trimming and J lost 5 bases, with 15 bases between them. The CDR3 extends over 14 amino acids. CDR1 and CDR2 from the germline V gene are SGDLS and YYNGEE. CDR3 in amino acids: CASSAQQGRDEQYF. DNA for the CDR3: TGTGCCAGCAGCGCCCAACAGGGTAGGGACGAGCAGTACTTC.

V is TRBV11-2 and J is TRBJ2-1; D is undetermined. Per the germline V gene, CDR1 is SGHAT and CDR2 is FQNNGV. Trimming cost V 0 bases and J 9 bases, with 6 bases left between them. CDR3 length: 12 residues. The CDR3 sequence is CASSLDLGEQFF. DNA for the CDR3: TGTGCCAGCAGCTTAGATTTGGGTGAGCAGTTCTTC.

In nucleotides, the CDR3 is TGTGCCAGCAGTTTCCCCGCGACACCCCTCCACTTT. This codes for CASSFPATPLHF. The rearrangement joins TRBV28 to TRBJ1-6; D gene uncertain. The CDR3 covers 12 residues. Germline loops: CDR1 MDHEN, CDR2 SYDVKM. Trimming removed 3 bases at V and 11 bases at J, with 8 bases between.

The V gene is TRBV19, the J gene TRBJ2-3; D is unclear. Trimming took off 3 bases at V and 6 bases at J, with 13 bases between the two ends. Germline CDR1 is LNHDA and CDR2 is SQIVND (reference sequence). CDR3 length equals 14 residues. The CDR3 DNA reads as TGTGCCAGTAGTATGGTACATCCCGGTGATACGCAGTATTTT. Translated, it gives CASSMVHPGDTQYF.

The rearrangement uses TRBV15 and TRBJ2-7; 8 positions match TRBD2. CDR3 length: 18 amino acids. Germline CDR1 reads LNHNV; CDR2 reads YYDKDF (reference sequence). V lost 5 bases and J lost 3; bases outside the gene matches: 18. This CDR3 reads CATSQEGVKAGGNYEQYF. CDR3 coding DNA: TGTGCCACCAGCCAAGAAGGGGTAAAGGCGGGAGGTAACTACGAGCAGTACTTC. Looking up the rest from reference TRBV15 and TRBJ2-7 gives the full variable domain: DAMVIQNPRYQVTQFGKPVTLSCSQTLNHNVMYWYQQKSSQAPKLLFHYYDKDFNNEADTPDNFQSRRPNTSFCFLDIRSPGLGDTAMYLCATSQEGVKAGGNYEQYFGPGTRLTVT.

The CDR3 loop is CASSHHSGVPTEGYTF. The CDR3 nucleotides read TGTGCCAGCAGCCACCACTCCGGAGTCCCTACGGAAGGCTACACCTTC. This sequence joins TRBV3-1 (or the pseudogene TRBV3-2) and TRBJ1-2, with D hard to call. In germline, CDR1 is LGHDT, CDR2 YNNKEL (reference sequence). Trimming removed 3 bases from V and 8 bases from J, with 22 bases in between. This CDR3 has 16 amino acids.

The chain couples TRBV7-3 to TRBJ2-1; possible D gene TRBD1, 6 bases. This CDR3 region has 16 residues. V lost 5 bases and J 4 bases, leaving 18 bases between the germline ends. Germline CDR1 and CDR2: SGHTA and FQGTGA. The CDR3 bases are TGTGCCAGCAGCCAGGCCCCAGGGGTAGGTTACAATGAGCAGTTCTTC. It codes for CASSQAPGVGYNEQFF.

This clone showed up just a few times. The chain links TRBV27 to TRBJ1-3; D call uncertain. V lost 8 bases and J lost 4, with 15 bases in between. The CDR3 loop spans 14 amino acids. Germline loops: CDR1 MNHEY, CDR2 SMNVEV (reference sequence). The CDR3 sequence is CASGQASYGNTIYF. CDR3 nucleotide sequence: TGTGCCAGCGGGCAGGCTTCGTACGGAAACACCATATATTTT.

This sequence joins TRBV2 and TRBJ2-3; D is unresolved. V shed 4 bases and J shed 6 bases, with 11 bases lying between them. Germline lookup yields CDR1 SNHLY and CDR2 FYNNEI. The CDR3 is 13 residues long. CDR3 residues: CASSGQGLDTQYF. The DNA of the CDR3 is TGTGCCAGCAGTGGACAAGGGTTGGATACGCAGTATTTT.

The chain is built from TRBV4-1 and TRBJ1-5, with D hard to call. V was trimmed by 4 bases and J by 1 base, leaving 8 bases between them. The CDR3 spans 14 residues. Germline CDR1 is MGHRA and CDR2 is YSYEKL. CDR3 DNA: TGCGCCAGCAGCCCTACTACCAGCAATCAGCCCCAGCATTTT. It specifies CASSPTTSNQPQHF.